These T cell receptor beta chains were read from a single sample in a study of human T cells and chemical hapten exposure. A single record per CDR3 protein comes from TCRdb applying MiXCR to the RACE reads. The sample holds some 93,000 distinct CDR3 sequences, around 8.8% seen once. The specimen was whole blood. These receptors all stem from a female donor in good health. Some clones in this sample may be carry-over from other donors' samples. Both conserved end residues are part of each CDR3. The order of the fields is J gene, V gene, D gene, CDR3 protein. D genes are given only for firm matches.

TRBJ2-3,TRBV7-2,TRBD2,CASSQGSSGGDTQYF
TRBJ2-7,TRBV10-3,-,CAISEVGGTYEQYF
TRBJ1-1,TRBV5-6,TRBD1,CASSRTGMNTEAFF
TRBJ1-6,TRBV11-1,-,CASSYYGQNSPLHF
TRBJ2-1,TRBV30,-,CAWRGRTISSYNEQFF
TRBJ2-6,TRBV11-2,-,CASSTGLGANVLTF
TRBJ2-1,TRBV11-2,TRBD2,CASSHPTRHYPGLAGKDNEQFF
TRBJ2-3,TRBV10-3,TRBD2,CAISEGLGSLIGTDTQYF
TRBJ2-3,TRBV4-1,TRBD2,CASKTIAGVTDTQYF
TRBJ1-5,TRBV7-2,-,CASSFDRQGNQPQHF
TRBJ2-6,TRBV19,-,CASTGNSEYTISGANVLTF
TRBJ2-5,TRBV5-1,TRBD2,CASSFASGRETQYF
TRBJ2-5,TRBV5-6,-,CASSLRIEGGKTQYF
TRBJ2-7,TRBV7-8,-,CASSRGQTYEQYF
TRBJ2-3,TRBV27,TRBD2,CASRMLAGTSGTDTQYF
TRBJ2-2,TRBV5-1,TRBD2,CASSFSSGRANTGELFF
TRBJ2-7,TRBV7-9,-,CASSWVTGEQYF